A selection of T cell receptor beta chains follows, all from one sample in a study of cytomegalovirus exposure and HLA in healthy donors. The protocol was immunoSEQ multiplex PCR, while the TCRdb copy is restricted to in-frame clones and leaves out a portion. The repertoire holds approximately 190,000 clones, roughly 82% seen once, with roughly 7% in the top ten. Sequencing was performed on PBMCs. The receptors shown here come from a man aged 18 to 30 in good health and CMV-seropositive. Both conserved end residues are part of each CDR3. A D gene is named only where the DNA matches it firmly. Size tells how often a clone was seen (once, few, many) or the class of an expanded clone, and some rows leave it out.

>TRBJ2-7|-|-|TRBV30
TGTGCCTGGAGTAGACAGGGGAGGGACGAGCAGTACTTC
CAWSRQGRDEQYF
>TRBJ2-3|-|few|TRBV5-5
TGTGCCAGTGGACACACTCACACAGATACGCAGTATTTT
CASGHTHTDTQYF
>TRBJ2-2|TRBD2|-|TRBV5-4
TGTGCCAGCAGCTTTGGACTAGCGGGAGGGCGACGGAACACCGGGGAGCTGTTTTTT
CASSFGLAGGRRNTGELFF
>TRBJ2-1|TRBD2|-|TRBV27
TGTGCCAGCAGCGCCGGGACTAGCGGGAGGATCTCGGCTTGGAATGAGCAGTTCTTC
CASSAGTSGRISAWNEQFF
>TRBJ2-7|TRBD2|many|TRBV11-3
TGTGCCAGCAGCCCGACTAGCGGGAGTTACGAGCAGTACTTC
CASSPTSGSYEQYF
>TRBJ2-7|-|-|TRBV15
TGTGCCACCAGCAGAGATCCGGGCTACGAGCAGTACTTC
CATSRDPGYEQYF
>TRBJ2-7|TRBD2|-|TRBV7-2
TGTGCCAGCAGCTTAGGGAGCGGGAAGGCTTCCTACGAGCAGTACTTC
CASSLGSGKASYEQYF
>TRBJ2-7|TRBD2|-|TRBV7-6
TGTGCCAGCAGCTTAGCCAGCGGAGGCGGGAGGGCCAATTACGCGTACGAGCAGTACTTC
CASSLASGGGRANYAYEQYF
>TRBJ2-3|-|-|TRBV19
TGTGCCAGTAGTGGCCCCCGGGTGGGCACAGATACGCAGTATTTT
CASSGPRVGTDTQYF
>TRBJ1-2|TRBD1|-|TRBV27
TGTGCCAGCAGTCCATGGACAGGGGGCTGGGCGGACTATGGCTACACCTTC
CASSPWTGGWADYGYTF
>TRBJ1-1|TRBD1|-|TRBV7-2
TGTGCCAGCACCGAACACAGGGGGTCGCCGGCTTTCTTT
CASTEHRGSPAFF
>TRBJ1-1|TRBD1|-|TRBV13
TGTGCCAGCAGCTCCCAGGGGGGCACTGAAGCTTTCTTT
CASSSQGGTEAFF
>TRBJ2-7|-|-|TRBV15
TGTGCCACCAGCAGAGATACCGGTAACGAGCAGTACTTC
CATSRDTGNEQYF
>TRBJ2-6|-|-|TRBV29-1
TGCAGCGTTAGAGGGGGTCCGTCTCTCAGGGCCAACGTCCTGACTTTC
CSVRGGPSLRANVLTF
>TRBJ2-7|TRBD2|-|TRBV29-1
TGCAGCGTTGAGCGGGAGAAAGGCGAGCAGTACTTC
CSVEREKGEQYF
>TRBJ2-7|-|-|TRBV7-2
TGTGCCAGCAGCCAAGAGGGACTCATGCGAAATGAGCAGTACTTC
CASSQEGLMRNEQYF
>TRBJ1-4|TRBD1|-|TRBV29-1
TGCAGCGTCCAGTTCGCCGACAGGGGTGAAAAACTGTTTTTT
CSVQFADRGEKLFF
>TRBJ2-3|-|-|TRBV4-1
TGCGCCAGCAGCCTCTTAGAAATCGGCACAGATACGCAGTATTTT
CASSLLEIGTDTQYF
>TRBJ1-2|-|-|TRBV7-9
TGTGCCAGCAGCTCAGGGATCTATGGCTACACCTTC
CASSSGIYGYTF
>TRBJ1-2|TRBD1|-|TRBV6-5
TGTGCCAGCAGTTACGGACAGGGAGGTGGCTACACCTTC
CASSYGQGGGYTF
>TRBJ1-5|-|-|TRBV9
TGTGCCAGCAGCGCACAGGGAGGGCAGCCCCAGCATTTT
CASSAQGGQPQHF
>TRBJ2-7|-|-|TRBV2
TGTGCCAGCAGTGAACGTGCAACGGGAGAGTACTTC
CASSERATGEYF
>TRBJ2-7|TRBD1|-|TRBV14
TGTGCCAGCAGCCTTGGACAGGGGGTACCCTACGAGCAGTACTTC
CASSLGQGVPYEQYF
>TRBJ2-1|TRBD2|-|TRBV30
TGTGCCTGGAGTTCGAAGCGGGGTTACAATGAGCAGTTCTTC
CAWSSKRGYNEQFF
>TRBJ2-5|-|-|TRBV7-6
TGTGCCAGCAGCTTAGCGGGGCAGGGGCAAGAGACCCAGTACTTC
CASSLAGQGQETQYF
>TRBJ1-2|TRBD1|few|TRBV19
TGTGCCAGTAGCCGAGGGACAGACCAAGGCTATGGCTACACCTTC
CASSRGTDQGYGYTF
>TRBJ2-7|-|-|TRBV12-2
TGTGCAAGTCGCCCCGGTGGCCTAGCGGGAGGTCTCGACACCTACGAGCAGTACTTC
CASRPGGLAGGLDTYEQYF
>TRBJ2-1|-|few|TRBV5-1
TGCGCCAGCAGGGGAGGCATAAATGAGCAGTTCTTC
CASRGGINEQFF
>TRBJ2-7|-|-|TRBV19
TGTGCCAGTAGTATAGCGACTCCGGGCGAGCAGTACTTC
CASSIATPGEQYF
>TRBJ2-3|TRBD2|-|TRBV30
TGTGCCCGAACTAGCGGGAGGGCCTACGGCACAGATACGCAGTATTTT
CARTSGRAYGTDTQYF
>TRBJ1-1|-|-|TRBV19
TGTGCCAGTAGTAGGGAAGGGGCTGAAGCTTTCTTT
CASSREGAEAFF
>TRBJ2-7|-|-|TRBV7-6
TGTGCCAGCAGCTTAGCCATATTTGCGGGGTCGAGCTACGAGCAGTACTTC
CASSLAIFAGSSYEQYF
>TRBJ1-1|TRBD1|-|TRBV2
TGTGCCAGCACCCCGTGGGACAGAGGCGAAGCTTTCTTT
CASTPWDRGEAFF
>TRBJ2-7|-|-|TRBV9
TGTGCCAGCAGCCCCCGGGCGGGTGCCGGGGACGAGCAGTACTTC
CASSPRAGAGDEQYF
>TRBJ2-5|-|-|TRBV9
TGTGCCAGCAGCTCTTTTTCAAGGGGGGGGTCCGAGACCCAGTACTTC
CASSSFSRGGSETQYF
>TRBJ1-4|TRBD1|-|TRBV5-6
TGTGCCAGCAGCTTTCCGACAGGGGGCAAAGAAAAACTGTTTTTT
CASSFPTGGKEKLFF
>TRBJ1-2|TRBD1|-|TRBV18
TGTGCCAGCTCAGTTAAGGGACAGGGCCCTTATGGCTACACCTTC
CASSVKGQGPYGYTF
>TRBJ1-2|TRBD1|-|TRBV6-6
TGTGCCAGCAGTTACTCGACAGGGAGGATGTATGGCTACACCTTC
CASSYSTGRMYGYTF
>TRBJ1-1|-|few|TRBV7-9
TGTGCCAGCAGCTTAGGAATTGGAGGGGTGACTGAAGCTTTCTTT
CASSLGIGGVTEAFF
>TRBJ2-5|TRBD1|-|TRBV14
TGTGCCAGCAGGGACGGACAGGGGTCTTCCCAAGAGACCCAGTACTTC
CASRDGQGSSQETQYF
>TRBJ2-1|TRBD2|-|TRBV2
TGTGCCAGCAAGGTACTAGCGAGCTCCTACAATGAGCAGTTCTTC
CASKVLASSYNEQFF
>TRBJ2-7|-|-|TRBV11-2
TGTGCCAGCAGCCCAGGGGCAGACTACGAGCAGTACTTC
CASSPGADYEQYF
>TRBJ2-5|-|few|TRBV7-3
TGTGCCAGCAGCCTCTCAGGGGGGGAGACCCAGTACTTC
CASSLSGGETQYF
>TRBJ2-2|-|-|TRBV6-6
TGTGCCAGCAGCCCCCTCGGACAGACGAACACCGGGGAGCTGTTTTTT
CASSPLGQTNTGELFF